The 10 T cell receptor beta chains below were found in one sample sequenced in a study of technical replicates of blood from a handful of donors. Sequencing used immunoSEQ multiplex PCR; TCRdb keeps in-frame clones, though not all of them. This repertoire shows some 70,000 clones, about 90% found once; its top ten account for 0.35% to 0.45%. Sequencing was carried out using T cells isolated from PBMCs. Receptors originate from a human donor in good health.

This clone was seen a single time. The chain joins TRBV9 to TRBJ1-4; 9 nucleotides align to TRBD1. This CDR3 spans 15 amino acids. CDR1 is SGDLS, CDR2 YYNGEE, per germline. V lost 0 bases, J lost 6 bases, and 3 bases stayed unmatched. This CDR3 reads CASSVEGQGDEKLFF. Written as DNA, the CDR3 is TGTGCCAGCAGCGTAGAGGGACAGGGAGATGAAAAACTGTTTTTT.

In DNA form, the CDR3 reads TGCGCCAGCAGCCAAGTCCTAGCGGCGAACACCGGGGAGCTGTTTTTT. It specifies CASSQVLAANTGELFF. The chain combines TRBV4-1 with TRBJ2-2, with 7 bases fitting TRBD2. From germline, CDR1 is MGHRA and CDR2 YSYEKL. J was trimmed by 0 bases and V by 1 base; bases with no gene match: 2. The CDR3 runs to 16 residues.

Written as DNA, the CDR3 is TGTGCCAGCAGTGAATACCTCTTAGACAACAATGAGCAGTTCTTC. Translated: CASSEYLLDNNEQFF. This rearrangement joins TRBV25-1 to TRBJ2-1, with D hard to call. V dropped 0 bases and J dropped 5 bases, with 11 bases sitting between them. The CDR3 is 15 amino acids. Germline CDR1 and CDR2: MGHDK and SYGVNS.

This chain joins TRBV5-4 and TRBJ2-3, with TRBD2 identical over 12 bases. The CDR3 is made up of 15 amino acids. The trim removed 1 base at V and 7 bases at J, leaving 4 bases unmatched. Germline V gene lookup returns CDR1 SGHNT and CDR2 YYREEE (reference sequence). CDR3 amino acids: CASSLLAGGPYTQYF. As DNA, the CDR3 is TGTGCCAGCAGCTTGCTAGCGGGAGGGCCATATACGCAGTATTTT.

V usage is TRBV9 and J usage is TRBJ2-1; TRBD2 matches 7 bases. Germline CDR1 reads SGDLS; CDR2 reads YYNGEE. V lost 0 bases and J lost 0; bases outside the gene matches: 6. This CDR3 has 17 amino acids. For the CDR3, the DNA is TGTGCCAGCAGCGTAGCTGGGCTAGCGGACTCCTACAATGAGCAGTTCTTC. Translating gives CASSVAGLADSYNEQFF.

This sequence joins TRBV4-1 and TRBJ1-3, with D hard to call. Germline CDR1 and CDR2: MGHRA and YSYEKL. This CDR3 comprises 18 residues. V lost 4 bases, J lost 0 bases, and 19 bases lay in between. Here the CDR3 DNA reads TGCGCCAGCAGCCCGCGGGTCTTGCTACCCGACTCTGGAAACACCATATATTTT. Protein product: CASSPRVLLPDSGNTIYF.

The chain is built from TRBV25-1 and TRBJ1-5, with D maybe TRBD1 (6 bases). V was shortened by 2 bases and J by 7 bases, with 12 bases between the two germline ends. This CDR3 has 14 residues. Per germline, CDR1 MGHDK and CDR2 SYGVNS. The CDR3: CASSEKGVGQPQHF. CDR3 coding DNA: TGTGCCAGCAGTGAAAAGGGGGTGGGACAGCCCCAGCATTTT. Full variable domain (remainder filled in from reference TRBV25-1 and TRBJ1-5): EADIYQTPRYLVIGTGKKITLECSQTMGHDKMYWYQQDPGMELHLIHYSYGVNSTEKGDLSSESTVSRIRTEHFPLTLESARPSHTSQYLCASSEKGVGQPQHFGDGTRLSIL.

The chain uses TRBV6-5 and TRBJ1-1; D not resolved. The CDR3 sequence is 12 residues long. The germline V gene encodes CDR1 MNHEY and CDR2 SVGAGI. The V and J ends lost 6 bases and 4 bases respectively, with 9 bases between them. Written as DNA, the CDR3 is TGTGCCAGCAGAAAACTAAGCACTGAAGCTTTCTTT. Encoded protein: CASRKLSTEAFF.

This clone was detected only a few times. The rearrangement uses TRBV7-9 and TRBJ1-4; tentatively, D is TRBD1 (6 bases). V was trimmed by 2 bases and J by 4 bases, leaving 11 bases between them. In germline, CDR1 is SEHNR, CDR2 FQNEAQ (reference sequence). The CDR3 has 15 amino acids. In DNA, the CDR3 is TGTGCCAGCAGCTTAAGTAGGACAGTTAATGAAAAACTGTTTTTT. This gives the protein CASSLSRTVNEKLFF. The complete variable domain, with remaining parts taken from reference TRBV7-9 and TRBJ1-4, reads DTGVSQNPRHKITKRGQNVTFRCDPISEHNRLYWYRQTLGQGPEFLTYFQNEAQLEKSRLLSDRFSAERPKGSFSTLEIQRTEQGDSAMYLCASSLSRTVNEKLFFGSGTQLSVL.

This chain uses TRBV7-2 with TRBJ1-3, with 7 bases fitting TRBD1. V shed 5 bases and J 4 bases; nucleotides not matched to a gene: 8. Per the germline V gene, CDR1 is SGHTA and CDR2 is FQGNSA. The CDR3 totals 15 residues. CDR3 DNA: TGTGCCAGCAGCCATAACAGGGGTGGCGGAAACACCATATATTTT. Translating it yields CASSHNRGGGNTIYF.